The TCR beta chain under discussion was sequenced for a study of shared clonotypes between healthy human individuals. Broader study findings: It was observed that 5% to 6% of naive CD4 clonotypes were shared across several donors.

Only in-frame clones appear in the TCRdb table, and some are missing; sequencing was by immunoSEQ multiplex PCR. The sample includes about 660,000 clones, less than 85% of them seen just once. There are 15 residues in the CDR3. V was pared by 5 bases and J by 5 bases, with 10 bases of the junction left unmatched. Germline loops: CDR1 MNHEY, CDR2 SVGAGI. With regard to this clone: Its antigen is undetermined.

The sample taken for sequencing was memory CD4+ T cells sorted from blood. Subset indicated: CD45RA-negative fraction. This clonotype was sampled from a woman aged 25 to 39 in good health. V gene TRBV6-5 combines with J gene TRBJ1-2, with TRBD1 matching over 8 bases. This CDR3 is CASSTGQGGGYGYTF. In DNA, the CDR3 is TGTGCCAGCAGTACCGGACAGGGCGGGGGGTATGGCTACACCTTC.